The sequence of this T cell receptor beta chain was determined in a study of blood T cell repertoires in COVID-19. At the level of the study: PBMCs, B-cell-depleted T cells, or T cells were the source of the cDNA or gDNA that made up the material.

In the original analysis: Reference gene primer amplification yielded estimated nucleated cell counts. Assay: immunoSEQ multiplex PCR; the TCRdb copy retains only in-frame clones and omits some. That table supplies the V and J calls and clone size; D and trimming were determined from the DNA. The repertoire has some 94,000 clones, 85% to 90% of them found once; the top ten carry more than 0.95%. CDR1 is MNHEY and CDR2 is SVGAGI in the germline V gene. The CDR3 is made up of 14 amino acids. Trimming shortened V by 5 bases and J by 2 bases, and 7 bases separated the two germline ends. The clonotype was recovered from a human donor in a cohort sampled during active COVID-19. The sample comprised peripheral blood. This chain connects TRBV6-5 to TRBJ2-6; no clear D gene. The DNA of the CDR3 is TGTGCCAGCAGTCAGATGGCTGGGGCCAACGTCCTGACTTTC. Protein sequence: CASSQMAGANVLTF.